Listed below are T cell receptor beta chains from one sample, sequenced in a study of blood T cells in healthy people across ages. TCRdb reanalysed the 5' RACE reads using MiXCR and keeps one entry per CDR3 protein. The sample has 1.5 million to 1.9 million distinct CDR3 sequences; around 40% are singletons. Sequences were obtained from blood. These receptors originate from a young woman in good health. Both conserved end residues are part of each CDR3. D genes are given only for firm matches. Expanded clones are given a class, and other clones once, few, many or no size at all.

size: few
J: TRBJ2-1
D: .
V: TRBV24-1
DNA: TGTGCCACCAGTGAAGCTGCCGGGACATCCAATGAGCAGTTCTTC
CDR3: CATSEAAGTSNEQFF

size: few
J: TRBJ2-6
D: .
V: TRBV28
DNA: TGTGCCAGCAGTTTATGGCAGGGATCTGGGGCCAACGTCCTGACTTTC
CDR3: CASSLWQGSGANVLTF

size: .
J: TRBJ2-3
D: TRBD2
V: TRBV9
DNA: TGTGCCAGCAGCGTAGGACTAGCGACCAACACAGATACGCAGTATTTT
CDR3: CASSVGLATNTDTQYF

size: .
J: TRBJ1-6
D: .
V: TRBV20-1
DNA: TGCAGTGCTAGCCCCCGGCCAGAGCCTTCACCCCTCCACTTT
CDR3: CSASPRPEPSPLHF

size: .
J: TRBJ2-3
D: TRBD1
V: TRBV20-1
DNA: TGCAGTCCCTCTCAATGGACAGGCAACACAGATACGCAGTATTTT
CDR3: CSPSQWTGNTDTQYF

size: few
J: TRBJ1-4
D: .
V: TRBV20-1
DNA: TGCAGTGCTAGCGGTGTAGGGAGGGTGGCTAATGAAAAACTGTTTTTT
CDR3: CSASGVGRVANEKLFF

size: .
J: TRBJ2-3
D: .
V: TRBV4-2
DNA: TGTGCCAGCAGCCAAGATACAGGAATACGACTAGAGAGCACAGATACGCAGTATTTT
CDR3: CASSQDTGIRLESTDTQYF

size: .
J: TRBJ2-1
D: TRBD1
V: TRBV7-3
DNA: TGTACCAGCAGCTTCGGACAGGGGGCGTGGGATGAGCAGTTCTTC
CDR3: CTSSFGQGAWDEQFF

size: .
J: TRBJ1-2
D: .
V: TRBV2
DNA: TGTGCCAGCAATGAGGGGGTAAAGATCTATGGCCACACCTTC
CDR3: CASNEGVKIYGHTF

size: .
J: TRBJ2-3
D: .
V: TRBV10-3
DNA: TGTGCCATCAGTGAGGATCGGGGAAACACAGATACGCAGTATTTT
CDR3: CAISEDRGNTDTQYF

size: few
J: TRBJ2-7
D: .
V: TRBV6-2/TRBV6-3
DNA: TGTGCCAGCACCGCGCCAGGATTGGGGGGATACGAGCAGTACTTC
CDR3: CASTAPGLGGYEQYF

size: .
J: TRBJ1-2
D: .
V: TRBV27
DNA: TGTGCCAGCAGTTTAAGTTGGGGGGAATACGGCTACACCTTC
CDR3: CASSLSWGEYGYTF

size: .
J: TRBJ2-1
D: .
V: TRBV7-9
DNA: TGTGCCAGCAGCTTAGCTCCAAGCGCAGGTTTGTCGTACAATGAGCAGTTCTTC
CDR3: CASSLAPSAGLSYNEQFF

size: .
J: TRBJ1-2
D: .
V: TRBV11-2
DNA: TGTGCCAGCAGCTTTCATCGGGGCCCCCATGGCTACACCTTC
CDR3: CASSFHRGPHGYTF

size: .
J: TRBJ1-2
D: .
V: TRBV6-1
DNA: TGTGCCAGCAGTGAAAGTAGTCGCCTGGGCTACACCTTC
CDR3: CASSESSRLGYTF

size: .
J: TRBJ2-5
D: .
V: TRBV6-1
DNA: TGTGCCAGCAGTGAGGACACAAAAGAGACCCAGTACTTC
CDR3: CASSEDTKETQYF

size: .
J: TRBJ2-7
D: .
V: TRBV20-1
DNA: TGCAGTGCTACCTTTCCACTAGGCGTCTCCTACGAGCAGTACTTC
CDR3: CSATFPLGVSYEQYF

size: .
J: TRBJ2-2
D: .
V: TRBV20-1
DNA: TGCAGTGCTAGAGGGGTGGACACCGGGGAGCTGTTTTTT
CDR3: CSARGVDTGELFF

size: .
J: TRBJ1-2
D: TRBD1
V: TRBV6-1
DNA: TGTGCCAGCAATGACAGGGTGCATGGCTACACCTTC
CDR3: CASNDRVHGYTF

size: once
J: TRBJ1-5
D: .
V: TRBV27
DNA: TGTGCCAGCGGCCTCGGGGCGAATCAGCCCCAGCATTTT
CDR3: CASGLGANQPQHF

size: .
J: TRBJ2-3
D: .
V: TRBV4-3
DNA: TGCGCCAGCAGCCCCTCTCTAGCGCTCACAGATACGCAGTATTTT
CDR3: CASSPSLALTDTQYF

size: .
J: TRBJ2-7
D: .
V: TRBV20-1
DNA: TGCAGTGCTAGGGCGGACTCCTACAATGAGCAGTACTTC
CDR3: CSARADSYNEQYF

size: .
J: TRBJ2-1
D: .
V: TRBV24-1
DNA: TGTGCCACCAGTGATTCCCAGGGGCTCTCCAATGAGCAGTTCTTC
CDR3: CATSDSQGLSNEQFF

size: .
J: TRBJ2-5
D: TRBD2
V: TRBV20-1
DNA: TGCAGTGCTACCCCAGTGGCGGGGGAAGAGACCCAGTACTTC
CDR3: CSATPVAGEETQYF

size: .
J: TRBJ2-1
D: .
V: TRBV20-1
DNA: TGCAGTGCCCTTCCGTTCGATAACAATGAGCAGTTCTTC
CDR3: CSALPFDNNEQFF

size: few
J: TRBJ2-3
D: .
V: TRBV12-3/TRBV12-4
DNA: TGTGCCAGCAGTTTTGGCGGGGGCACAGATATGCAGTATTTT
CDR3: CASSFGGGTDMQYF

size: .
J: TRBJ2-1
D: TRBD2
V: TRBV4-3
DNA: TGCGCCAGCAGCCGAGAGATAAGGACTAGCGGCTACAATGAGCAGTTCTTC
CDR3: CASSREIRTSGYNEQFF

size: few
J: TRBJ2-5
D: TRBD2
V: TRBV12-3/TRBV12-4
DNA: TGTGCCAGCAGTTTATACAAGCGGGGAGAGACCCAGTACTTC
CDR3: CASSLYKRGETQYF

size: .
J: TRBJ2-5
D: .
V: TRBV24-1
DNA: TGTGCCACCAGTGATGGGACAAGGTACTTC
CDR3: CATSDGTRYF

size: few
J: TRBJ2-7
D: TRBD1
V: TRBV6-5
DNA: TGTGCCAGCAGCTCCGCGGACAGGGTTCACGAGCAGTACTTC
CDR3: CASSSADRVHEQYF

size: .
J: TRBJ1-3
D: TRBD1
V: TRBV27
DNA: TGTGCCAGCAGTCCCTACAGGGGGTCGAGTGGAAACACCATATATTTT
CDR3: CASSPYRGSSGNTIYF

size: .
J: TRBJ1-2
D: .
V: TRBV7-2
DNA: TGTGCCAGCAGCTTAACCGGGGAGGACTATGGCTACACCTTC
CDR3: CASSLTGEDYGYTF

size: .
J: TRBJ1-1
D: .
V: TRBV28
DNA: TGTGCCAGCAGTTTAATCGTAACGAACACTGAAGCTTTCTTT
CDR3: CASSLIVTNTEAFF

size: .
J: TRBJ1-1
D: TRBD1
V: TRBV10-3
DNA: TGTGCCTCCCGGGACAGGGCGTGGACTGAAGCTTTCTTT
CDR3: CASRDRAWTEAFF

size: once
J: TRBJ2-5
D: TRBD2
V: TRBV28
DNA: TGTGCCAGCAGTTCGCTAGCGGGAGGGACTGAGACCCAGTACTTC
CDR3: CASSSLAGGTETQYF

size: .
J: TRBJ2-2
D: .
V: TRBV12-3/TRBV12-4
DNA: TGTGCCAGCAGTCTGCTCGGGGGGCAGAACACCGGGGAGCTGTTTTTT
CDR3: CASSLLGGQNTGELFF

size: .
J: TRBJ2-3
D: .
V: TRBV27
DNA: TGTGCCAGCAGGGTTCAGGGAGGCACAGATACGCAGTATTTT
CDR3: CASRVQGGTDTQYF

size: few
J: TRBJ1-2
D: .
V: TRBV27
DNA: TGTGCCAGCAGCCCGTCGGGGGCCTATGGCTACACCTTC
CDR3: CASSPSGAYGYTF

size: many
J: TRBJ2-7
D: .
V: TRBV30
DNA: TGTGCCTGGAGTGTACAGGGCTACGAGCAGTACTTC
CDR3: CAWSVQGYEQYF

size: .
J: TRBJ2-5
D: TRBD2
V: TRBV6-2/TRBV6-3
DNA: TGTGCCAGCAGTTACCGACGGGAGGGGAGTTTAATGAAGACCCAGTACTTC
CDR3: CASSYRREGSLMKTQYF

size: .
J: TRBJ2-3
D: .
V: TRBV13
DNA: TGTGCCAGCAGCCCCGGGGAGCGATCCGTGGGGACGCAGTATTTT
CDR3: CASSPGERSVGTQYF